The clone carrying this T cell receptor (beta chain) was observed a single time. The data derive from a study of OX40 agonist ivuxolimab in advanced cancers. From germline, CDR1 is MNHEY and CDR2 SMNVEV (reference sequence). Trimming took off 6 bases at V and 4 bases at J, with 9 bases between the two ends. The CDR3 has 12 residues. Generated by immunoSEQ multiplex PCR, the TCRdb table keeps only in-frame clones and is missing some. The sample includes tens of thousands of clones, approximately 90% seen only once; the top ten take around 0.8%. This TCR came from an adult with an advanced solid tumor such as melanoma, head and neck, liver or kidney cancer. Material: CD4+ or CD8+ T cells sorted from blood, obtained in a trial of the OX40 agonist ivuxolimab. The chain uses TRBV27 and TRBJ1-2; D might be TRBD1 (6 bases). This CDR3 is CASRKQGYGYTF. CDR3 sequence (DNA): TGTGCCAGCAGGAAACAGGGCTATGGCTACACCTTC.